The table lists the clone carrying this TCR beta chain with a few counts. Its antigen is undetermined. This sample is drawn from a study of early T cells in non-severe SARS-CoV-2 infection. The wider study: Bulk RNA isolated from unsorted whole blood underwent sequencing; chains were not paired.

With 5 bases removed from V and 4 bases from J, the gap between germline ends came to 17 bases. The CDR3 totals 15 residues. Per the germline V gene, CDR1 is MDHEN and CDR2 is SYDVKM. In the library, individual cDNA molecules carried attached unique molecular identifiers. MiXCR was run by TCRdb on the 5' RACE reads, yielding one entry per CDR3 protein. This sample has fewer than 100,000 distinct CDR3 sequences, with roughly 13% found just once. Findings and caveats of the study: VDJdb matches were skewed toward anti-spike CD8 T cell responses.

The receptor was derived from an adult who was a healthcare worker with PCR-confirmed SARS-CoV-2 infection or an uninfected control (not recorded which). This chain joins TRBV28 and TRBJ1-2, with D perhaps TRBD1 (5 bases). What was sequenced was whole blood. The CDR3 is CASSEGTYKTYGYTF. CDR3 sequence (DNA): TGTGCCAGCAGTGAAGGGACGTACAAGACCTATGGCTACACCTTC.